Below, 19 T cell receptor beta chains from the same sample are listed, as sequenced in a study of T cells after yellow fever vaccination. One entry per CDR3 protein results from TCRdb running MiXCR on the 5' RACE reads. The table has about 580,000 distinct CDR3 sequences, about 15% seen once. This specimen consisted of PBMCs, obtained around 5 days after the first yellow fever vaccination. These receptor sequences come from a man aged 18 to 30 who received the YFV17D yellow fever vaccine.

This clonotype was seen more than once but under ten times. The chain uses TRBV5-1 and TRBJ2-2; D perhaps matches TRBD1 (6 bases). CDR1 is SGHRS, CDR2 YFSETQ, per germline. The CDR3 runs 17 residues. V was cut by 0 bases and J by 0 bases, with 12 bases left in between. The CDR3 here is CASSLESGATNTGELFF. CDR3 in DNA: TGCGCCAGCAGCTTGGAGTCAGGGGCCACGAACACCGGGGAGCTGTTTTTT.

Here the CDR3 reads CASSYSMFRTGDGYTF. The CDR3 DNA sequence: TGTGCCAGCAGTTACTCGATGTTTAGGACAGGAGATGGCTACACCTTC. The rearrangement uses TRBV6-5 and TRBJ1-2; 7 bases map to TRBD1. Germline V CDR1 and CDR2: MNHEY, SVGAGI. The CDR3 runs to 16 residues. The trim removed 0 bases at V and 6 bases at J, leaving 10 bases unmatched.

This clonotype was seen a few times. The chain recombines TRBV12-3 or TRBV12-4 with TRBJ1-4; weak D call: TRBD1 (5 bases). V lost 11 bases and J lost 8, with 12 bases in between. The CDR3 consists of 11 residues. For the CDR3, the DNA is TGTGCCTCGGGGGTAGGCGAAAAACTGTTTTTT. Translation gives CASGVGEKLFF.

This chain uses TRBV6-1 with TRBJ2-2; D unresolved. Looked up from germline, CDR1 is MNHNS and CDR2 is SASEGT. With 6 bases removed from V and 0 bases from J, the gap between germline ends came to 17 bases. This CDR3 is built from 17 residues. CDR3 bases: TGTGCCAGCAGCCGCTCTATTCGACGGACGAACACCGGGGAGCTGTTTTTT. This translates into CASSRSIRRTNTGELFF.

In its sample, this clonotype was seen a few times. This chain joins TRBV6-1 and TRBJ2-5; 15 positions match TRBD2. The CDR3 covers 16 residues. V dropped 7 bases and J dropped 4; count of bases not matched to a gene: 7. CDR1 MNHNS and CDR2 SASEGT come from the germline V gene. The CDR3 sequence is CASTRTSGGATETQYF. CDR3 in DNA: TGTGCCAGCACCAGGACTAGCGGGGGGGCCACAGAGACCCAGTACTTC.

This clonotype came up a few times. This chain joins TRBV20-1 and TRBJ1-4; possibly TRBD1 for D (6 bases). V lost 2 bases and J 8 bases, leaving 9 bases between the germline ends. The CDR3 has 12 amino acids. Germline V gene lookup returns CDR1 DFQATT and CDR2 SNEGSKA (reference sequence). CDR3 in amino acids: CSARRGGEKLFF. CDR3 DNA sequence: TGCAGTGCTAGAAGGGGGGGAGAAAAACTGTTTTTT.

CDR3 bases: TGCAGTGCTGAGGTGGACAGATCCTATGGCTACACCTTC. Its protein is CSAEVDRSYGYTF. This chain joins TRBV20-1 and TRBJ1-2; tentative D call: TRBD1 (6 bases). The CDR3 covers 13 residues. The germline V gene has CDR1 DFQATT and CDR2 SNEGSKA (reference sequence). V lost 5 bases and J 4 bases, leaving 14 bases between the germline ends.

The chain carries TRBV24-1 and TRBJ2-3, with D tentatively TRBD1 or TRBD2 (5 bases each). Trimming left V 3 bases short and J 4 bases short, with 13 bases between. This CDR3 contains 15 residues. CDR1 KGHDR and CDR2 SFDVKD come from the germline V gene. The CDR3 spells CATSDPPGGADTQYF. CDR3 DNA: TGTGCCACCAGTGATCCACCTGGGGGAGCAGATACGCAGTATTTT.

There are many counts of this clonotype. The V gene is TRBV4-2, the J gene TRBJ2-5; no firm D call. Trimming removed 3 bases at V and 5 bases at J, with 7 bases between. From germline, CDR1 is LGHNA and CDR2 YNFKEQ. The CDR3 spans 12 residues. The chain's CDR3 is CASSHPRETQYF. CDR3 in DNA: TGTGCCAGCAGCCACCCGCGCGAGACCCAGTACTTC.

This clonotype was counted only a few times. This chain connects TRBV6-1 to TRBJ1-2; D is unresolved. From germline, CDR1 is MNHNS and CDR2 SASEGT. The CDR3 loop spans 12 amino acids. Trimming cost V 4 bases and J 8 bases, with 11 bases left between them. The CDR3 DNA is TGTGCCAGCAGTGCGTGGGCTTACGGCTACACCTTC. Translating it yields CASSAWAYGYTF.

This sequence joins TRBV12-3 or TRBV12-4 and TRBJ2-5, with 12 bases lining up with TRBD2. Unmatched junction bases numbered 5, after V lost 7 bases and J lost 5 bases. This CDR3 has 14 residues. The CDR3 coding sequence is TGTGCCAGCAAACTAGCGGGGGGTTGGGAGACCCAGTACTTC. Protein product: CASKLAGGWETQYF.

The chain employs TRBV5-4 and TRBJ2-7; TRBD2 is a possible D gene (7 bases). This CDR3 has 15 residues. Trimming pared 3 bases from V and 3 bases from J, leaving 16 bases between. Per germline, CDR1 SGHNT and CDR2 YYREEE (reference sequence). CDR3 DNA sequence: TGTGCCAGCAGCTCTAGCGGACAGAACCTCTACGAGCAGTACTTC. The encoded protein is CASSSSGQNLYEQYF.

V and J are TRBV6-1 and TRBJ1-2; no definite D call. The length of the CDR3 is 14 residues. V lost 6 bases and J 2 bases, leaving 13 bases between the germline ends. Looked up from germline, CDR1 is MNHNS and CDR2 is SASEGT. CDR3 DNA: TGTGCCAGCAGGCTCGCAGGCGCCAACTATGGCTACACCTTC. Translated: CASRLAGANYGYTF.

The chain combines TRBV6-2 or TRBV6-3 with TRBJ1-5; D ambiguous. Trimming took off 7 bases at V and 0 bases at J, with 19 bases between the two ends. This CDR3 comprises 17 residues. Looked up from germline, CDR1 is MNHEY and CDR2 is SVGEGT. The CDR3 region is CASNLDNFGFSNQPQHF. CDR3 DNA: TGTGCCAGCAACTTAGACAATTTTGGCTTTAGCAATCAGCCCCAGCATTTT.

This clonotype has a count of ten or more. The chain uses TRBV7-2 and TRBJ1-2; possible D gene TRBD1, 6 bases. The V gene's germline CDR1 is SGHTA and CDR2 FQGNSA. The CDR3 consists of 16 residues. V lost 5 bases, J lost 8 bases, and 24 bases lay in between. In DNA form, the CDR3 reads TGTGCCAGCAGCCCCAATACCCAGGGGCCGGCTTGGGGCTACACCTTC. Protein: CASSPNTQGPAWGYTF.

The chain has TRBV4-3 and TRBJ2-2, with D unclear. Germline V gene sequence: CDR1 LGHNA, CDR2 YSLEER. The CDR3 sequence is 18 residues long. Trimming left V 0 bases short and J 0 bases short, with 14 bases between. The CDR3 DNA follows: TGCGCCAGCAGCCAAGATGCACCAGGATGGGCGAACACCGGGGAGCTGTTTTTT. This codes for CASSQDAPGWANTGELFF.

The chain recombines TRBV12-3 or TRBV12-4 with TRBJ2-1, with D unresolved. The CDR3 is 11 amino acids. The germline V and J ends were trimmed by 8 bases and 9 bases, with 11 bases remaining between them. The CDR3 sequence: CASALPTEQFF. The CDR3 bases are TGTGCCAGCGCCCTTCCCACTGAGCAGTTCTTC.

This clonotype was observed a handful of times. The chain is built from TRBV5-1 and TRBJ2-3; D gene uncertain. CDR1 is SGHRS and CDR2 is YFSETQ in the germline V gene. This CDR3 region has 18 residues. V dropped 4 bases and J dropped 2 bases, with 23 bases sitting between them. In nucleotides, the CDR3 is TGCGCCAGCAGCGCCATAATCCCCGGTCAGGATTACACAGATACGCAGTATTTT. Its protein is CASSAIIPGQDYTDTQYF.

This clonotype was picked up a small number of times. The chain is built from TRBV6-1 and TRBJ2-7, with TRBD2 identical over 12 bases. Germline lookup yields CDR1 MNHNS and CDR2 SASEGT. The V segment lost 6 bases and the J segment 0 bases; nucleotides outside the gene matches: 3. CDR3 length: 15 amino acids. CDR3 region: CASRRTSGNSYEQYV. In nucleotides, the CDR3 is TGTGCCAGCAGACGGACTAGCGGGAACTCCTACGAGCAGTACGTC.